The present T cell receptor beta chain was sequenced within a study of blood T cell repertoires in COVID-19. The wider study: Whether acute or convalescent, the COVID-19 samples came from the United States, Italy and Spain. Sources were T cells, B-cell-depleted T cells, or PBMCs; the material itself was cDNA or gDNA.

In the source study's methods: Researchers report that nucleated cell counts were estimated from reference gene primer amplification. TCRdb's table, derived via immunoSEQ multiplex PCR, lists solely in-frame clones and lacks some. V and J calls plus clone size are reproduced from that table; the DNA served to infer D and trimming. The table lists 150,000 to 200,000 clones, 88% of them singletons. There are 13 residues in the CDR3. The trim removed 6 bases at V and 3 bases at J, leaving 1 base unmatched. The germline gives CDR1 WSHSY, CDR2 SAAADI. The chain links TRBV10-2 to TRBJ2-7, with TRBD2 identical over 11 bases. Sequenced input: peripheral blood. This receptor was obtained from a human donor in a cohort sampled during active COVID-19. CDR3 residues: CASRLAGDYEQYF. DNA of the CDR3: TGCGCCAGCAGACTAGCGGGGGACTACGAGCAGTACTTC.